The sequence of this T cell receptor beta chain was determined in a study of T cell changes during pregnancy in multiple sclerosis. Sequenced by immunoSEQ multiplex PCR; TCRdb stores in-frame clones only, minus some. The sample lists just under 45,000 clones, roughly 96% seen once, with over 0.8% in the top ten. The receptor's source is a female donor with multiple sclerosis, enrolled in a pregnancy study. The source material was peripheral blood, sampled in the second trimester of pregnancy.

The chain's CDR3 is CASSVAVGNTEAFF. Here the CDR3 DNA reads TGTGCCAGCAGCGTAGCTGTCGGGAACACTGAAGCTTTCTTT. The chain recombines TRBV9 with TRBJ1-1; no definite D call. The germline V gene encodes CDR1 SGDLS and CDR2 YYNGEE. The length of the CDR3 is 14 residues. The V end lost 0 bases, the J end lost 1 base, and 7 bases lay between the germline ends. Full variable domain (remainder filled in from reference TRBV9 and TRBJ1-1): DSGVTQTPKHLITATGQRVTLRCSPRSGDLSVYWYQQSLDQGLQFLIQYYNGEERAKGNILERFSAQQFPDLHSELNLSSLELGDSALYFCASSVAVGNTEAFFGQGTRLTVV.